Listed here are 21 T cell receptor beta chains from one sample, sequenced in a study of response to subunit inactivated influenza vaccine. TCRdb used MiXCR to reprocess the RT-PCR reads, holding one entry per CDR3 protein. The sample lists 630,000 or so distinct CDR3 sequences, 15% to 18% seen once, with around a tenth in the top ten. The sample was PBMCs from blood, taken 11 to 12 days after vaccination. Source of these receptors: a man aged 45-60 years who received an inactivated influenza vaccine.

This clonotype was observed a few times. The chain recombines TRBV27 with TRBJ2-1, with 7 bases lining up with TRBD2. Trimming at V came to 8 bases and at J to 8 bases, leaving 15 bases not matched to a gene. Per germline, CDR1 MNHEY and CDR2 SMNVEV (reference sequence). The CDR3 is 15 residues long. CDR3 residues: CASHTLGEGFYEQFF. CDR3 nucleotide sequence: TGTGCCAGCCATACGTTGGGGGAGGGCTTTTATGAGCAGTTCTTC.

Ten or more counts support this clonotype. The chain combines TRBV5-6 with TRBJ2-2, with 8 bases fitting TRBD2. This CDR3 spans 16 amino acids. V shed 4 bases, J shed 6 bases, and the junction held 11 bases outside the gene matches. Per the germline V gene, CDR1 is SGHDT and CDR2 is YYEEEE. This chain's CDR3 is CASSHAAGGLSGELFF. In nucleotides, the CDR3 is TGTGCCAGCAGCCACGCGGCGGGGGGATTGTCCGGGGAGCTGTTTTTT.

There are a few counts of this clonotype. The CDR3 nucleotides are TGCGCCAGCAGCCACCACAGGGTTGGTTCACCCCTCCACTTT. Translating it yields CASSHHRVGSPLHF. The genes are TRBV4-1 and TRBJ1-6; D is possibly TRBD1 (6 bases). Germline CDR1 reads MGHRA; CDR2 reads YSYEKL. The CDR3 sequence is 14 residues long. Between the trimmed V and J ends, which lost 3 bases and 9 bases, there was a span of 12 bases.

This clonotype was detected a few times. The CDR3 sequence is CASSLEGRGDTQYF. DNA of the CDR3: TGTGCCAGCAGCTTAGAGGGCCGGGGAGATACGCAGTATTTT. This sequence joins TRBV7-8 and TRBJ2-3; a possible D gene is TRBD2 (5 bases). Per germline, CDR1 SGHVS and CDR2 FQNEAQ. V gave up 1 base and J gave up 5 bases, with 10 bases separating them. The CDR3 loop spans 14 amino acids.

In its sample, this clonotype was seen many times. The chain has TRBV10-3 and TRBJ2-7; tentatively, D is TRBD2 (6 bases). Germline V gene lookup returns CDR1 ENHRY and CDR2 SYGVKD. Trimming cost V 2 bases and J 7 bases, with 15 bases left between them. This CDR3 region has 14 residues. DNA for the CDR3: TGTGCCATCAGTGAGAAGGGAGGTGTAGGTGAGCAGTACTTC. This encodes CAISEKGGVGEQYF.

The CDR3 loop reads CATIERDRLDRTDTQYF. The CDR3 region has the DNA TGTGCCACCATCGAACGGGACAGGCTCGACCGCACAGATACGCAGTATTTT. The V call is TRBV15, the J call TRBJ2-3; TRBD1 matches at 8 bases. Germline values: CDR1 LNHNV, CDR2 YYDKDF (reference sequence). V was clipped by 7 bases and J by 1 base; unmatched bases: 13. The CDR3 is made up of 17 amino acids.

This clonotype was recorded a few times. The V call is TRBV25-1, the J call TRBJ1-5; D unclear. V shed 9 bases and J shed 3 bases, with 9 bases lying between them. CDR1 MGHDK and CDR2 SYGVNS come from the germline V gene. The CDR3 has 12 residues. This CDR3 reads CARIGSNQPQHF. The DNA for the CDR3 is TGTGCCAGAATCGGGTCCAATCAGCCCCAGCATTTT.

This clonotype has just a few counts. The chain is built from TRBV14 and TRBJ2-3, with 9 bases identical to TRBD1. Germline CDR1 is SGHDN and CDR2 is FVKESK. With V trimmed by 3 bases and J by 5 bases, 12 bases remained unmatched. There are 17 residues in the CDR3. The CDR3 bases are TGTGCCAGCAGCCACGGTCTGCCGGGACAGGGAGAAGATACGCAGTATTTT. Protein product: CASSHGLPGQGEDTQYF.

The gene calls are TRBV12-3 or TRBV12-4 and TRBJ2-3; TRBD2 agrees at 12 bases. J was trimmed by 4 bases and V by 7 bases; bases with no gene match: 6. The CDR3 loop spans 15 amino acids. CDR3 region: CASILAGGRADTQYF. The CDR3 DNA reads as TGTGCCAGCATCCTAGCGGGAGGGCGCGCAGATACGCAGTATTTT.

The chain has TRBV12-3 or TRBV12-4 and TRBJ1-5, with 7 bases lining up with TRBD1. The CDR3 loop spans 14 amino acids. V lost 5 bases, J lost 2 bases, and 3 bases stayed unmatched. CDR3 loop: CASSAGTGNQPQHF. The CDR3 DNA reads as TGTGCCAGCAGTGCAGGGACAGGCAATCAGCCCCAGCATTTT.

This clonotype has only a few counts. The chain carries TRBV11-1 and TRBJ2-7; the match to TRBD2 covers 10 bases. CDR1 and CDR2 from the germline V gene are SGHAT and FQDESV (reference sequence). Unmatched junction bases numbered 5, after V lost 3 bases and J lost 3 bases. This CDR3 contains 15 residues. CDR3: CASSLNSGRNYEQYF. Written as DNA, the CDR3 is TGTGCCAGCAGCTTGAATAGCGGGAGGAACTACGAGCAGTACTTC. The full variable domain, completed using reference TRBV11-1 and TRBJ2-7, is EAEVAQSPRYKITEKSQAVAFWCDPISGHATLYWYRQILGQGPELLVQFQDESVVDDSQLPKDRFSAERLKGVDSTLKIQPAELGDSAMYLCASSLNSGRNYEQYFGPGTRLTVT.

A few counts support this clonotype. This sequence joins TRBV9 and TRBJ2-7, with D perhaps given as TRBD1 or TRBD2 (7 bases each). The CDR3 totals 16 residues. Germline V CDR1 and CDR2: SGDLS, YYNGEE. Trimming removed 4 bases at V and 2 bases at J, with 19 bases between. The DNA for the CDR3 is TGTGCCAGCAGCCCCTCAGGGGGGGGACAGCCCTACGAGCAGTACTTC. Translating gives CASSPSGGGQPYEQYF.

The rearrangement uses TRBV20-1 and TRBJ1-6, with TRBD1 as a possible D gene (5 bases). The V and J ends lost 6 bases and 7 bases respectively, with 16 bases between them. The germline gives CDR1 DFQATT, CDR2 SNEGSKA (reference sequence). The CDR3 spans 14 residues. The CDR3 reads CSASGGGMNSPLHF. DNA for the CDR3: TGCAGTGCAAGCGGGGGGGGAATGAATTCACCCCTCCACTTT.

J is TRBJ2-1 and V is TRBV12-3 or TRBV12-4, with 12 bases matching TRBD2. J was trimmed by 14 bases and V by 5 bases; bases with no gene match: 4. This CDR3 has 12 residues. Written as DNA, the CDR3 is TGTGCCAGCAGTGTGACTAGCGGGAGAGAGTTCTTC. Residues: CASSVTSGREFF.

This clonotype was seen more than once but under ten times. V and J are TRBV20-1 and TRBJ2-1; perhaps D is TRBD1 or TRBD2 (5 bases each). The V gene lost 3 bases and the J gene lost 4 bases, with 16 bases spanning the gap. There are 15 residues in the CDR3. CDR1 DFQATT and CDR2 SNEGSKA come from the germline V gene (reference sequence). CDR3 amino acids: CSASAGRGRYNEQFF. CDR3 nucleotide sequence: TGCAGTGCTAGCGCGGGTCGGGGCCGATACAATGAGCAGTTCTTC.

The V call is TRBV12-3 or TRBV12-4, the J call TRBJ2-7; 9 nucleotides align to TRBD1. J gave up 1 base and V 6 bases, and 7 bases lay outside the gene matches. This CDR3 is 15 amino acids long. The CDR3 region is CASSPDRGGSYEQYF. The CDR3 nucleotides read TGTGCCAGCAGCCCTGACAGGGGGGGTTCCTACGAGCAGTACTTC.

This sequence joins TRBV2 and TRBJ2-7; 8 bases match TRBD2. In germline, CDR1 is SNHLY, CDR2 FYNNEI. The CDR3 runs 17 residues. V lost 2 bases to trimming and J lost 2 bases; unmatched junction nucleotides: 11. CDR3 residues: CASSETITGRATYEQYF. CDR3 sequence (DNA): TGTGCCAGCAGTGAAACCATCACCGGGAGGGCCACCTACGAGCAGTACTTC.

The gene calls are TRBV5-6 and TRBJ2-5; either TRBD1 or TRBD2 may supply D (5 bases each). Trimming shortened V by 3 bases and J by 5 bases, and 17 bases separated the two germline ends. The CDR3 is 15 amino acids. Germline V gene data show CDR1 as SGHDT and CDR2 as YYEEEE. The CDR3 nucleotides are TGTGCCAGCAGCTGGGGGTGGGCCTCGGGGGAGACCCAGTACTTC. Translating it yields CASSWGWASGETQYF.

The J gene is TRBJ1-1, the V gene TRBV10-3; weak D call: TRBD1 (6 bases). Per germline, CDR1 ENHRY and CDR2 SYGVKD. The CDR3 loop spans 15 amino acids. V shed 0 bases and J shed 5 bases, with 13 bases lying between them. Here the CDR3 DNA reads TGTGCCATCAGTGAGTCAGGGGGGGGACGGACTGAAGCTTTCTTT. It translates to CAISESGGGRTEAFF.

This clonotype was found a few times. The V gene is TRBV20-1, the J gene TRBJ2-5; no definite D call. The V and J ends lost 0 bases and 2 bases respectively, with 10 bases between them. The V gene's germline CDR1 is DFQATT and CDR2 SNEGSKA (reference sequence). The CDR3 consists of 14 residues. CDR3 amino acids: CSARDPTIQETQYF. DNA for the CDR3: TGCAGTGCTAGAGATCCCACGATACAAGAGACCCAGTACTTC.

This clonotype was found a few times. The genes are TRBV12-3 or TRBV12-4 and TRBJ1-2; maybe TRBD1 (5 bases). The V and J ends lost 2 bases and 4 bases respectively, with 14 bases between them. This CDR3 is 15 amino acids long. This CDR3 is CASSLTPGRPYGYTF. The CDR3 nucleotides are TGTGCCAGCAGTTTAACCCCGGGACGCCCCTATGGCTACACCTTC.